These 7 T cell receptor beta chains were sequenced from one sample in a study of cytomegalovirus exposure and HLA in healthy donors. In the PCR, 60 Vbeta and 13 Jbeta primers were used. Repertoires were generated with immunoSEQ multiplex PCR, while TCRdb's copy carries only in-frame clones and drops some. Here the sample spans about 100,000 clones, 70% to 80% being singletons. Sample: PBMCs. The receptors stem from a female donor in good health and CMV-seropositive.

V and J are TRBV30 and TRBJ1-2; TRBD1 matches at 7 bases. The CDR3 spans 15 residues. V trimming: 0 bases; J trimming: 6 bases; junction bases outside the gene matches: 10. In germline, CDR1 is GTSNPN, CDR2 SVGIG (reference sequence). The CDR3 region is CAWSVQTGRRDGYTF. The CDR3 DNA reads as TGTGCCTGGAGTGTACAGACAGGGAGGCGCGATGGCTACACCTTC.

This chain links TRBV18 with TRBJ2-2; TRBD2 aligns across 10 bases. CDR3 length: 17 amino acids. Germline V gene sequence: CDR1 KGHSH, CDR2 LQKENI. The junction had 7 bases not matched to a gene; V was cut back by 3 bases and J by 3 bases. The CDR3 bases are TGTGCCAGCTCACCCGCGTCTAGCGGGGGTTACACCGGGGAGCTGTTTTTT. Encoded protein: CASSPASSGGYTGELFF.

V usage is TRBV7-9 and J usage is TRBJ1-2; D is unresolved. This CDR3 comprises 15 residues. Germline CDR1 and CDR2: SEHNR and FQNEAQ (reference sequence). The V end was cut by 1 base, the J end by 0 bases, with 9 bases between. This CDR3 reads CASSLERGPNYGYTF. The CDR3 DNA reads as TGTGCCAGCAGCTTAGAACGGGGTCCTAACTATGGCTACACCTTC.

V gene TRBV25-1 combines with J gene TRBJ2-1; D is unclear. The CDR3 sequence is 12 residues long. V was pared by 1 base and J by 6 bases, with 4 bases between. The germline gives CDR1 MGHDK, CDR2 SYGVNS. CDR3 DNA sequence: TGTGCCAGCAGTGAATCCGTCAATGAGCAGTTCTTC. The encoded protein is CASSESVNEQFF. The whole variable domain, filled in from reference TRBV25-1 and TRBJ2-1, reads EADIYQTPRYLVIGTGKKITLECSQTMGHDKMYWYQQDPGMELHLIHYSYGVNSTEKGDLSSESTVSRIRTEHFPLTLESARPSHTSQYLCASSESVNEQFFGPGTRLTVL.

J is TRBJ2-1 and V is TRBV7-3, with 12 positions matching TRBD2. With V trimmed by 5 bases and J by 7 bases, 6 bases remained unmatched. Germline CDR1 SGHTA, CDR2 FQGTGA. The CDR3 length is 15 residues. This CDR3 is CASSPRLAGVNEQFF. CDR3 DNA sequence: TGTGCCAGCAGCCCTCGACTAGCGGGAGTTAATGAGCAGTTCTTC.

The chain employs TRBV18 and TRBJ1-2; D gene ambiguous. The CDR3 has 13 amino acids. V was shortened by 2 bases and J by 5 bases, with 9 bases between the two germline ends. Germline assignment: CDR1 KGHSH and CDR2 LQKENI. The CDR3 loop reads CASSPKLPYGYTF. The CDR3 bases are TGTGCCAGCTCACCAAAGCTACCATATGGCTACACCTTC.

On this clone itself: At one end the junction does not follow the germline gene, possibly because of a read error. Other nucleotide sequences from this sample produce the same CDR3. This chain links TRBV2 with TRBJ1-5; D call uncertain. The germline CDR1 and CDR2 sequences are SNHLY and FYNNEI. The CDR3 sequence is 15 residues long. As DNA, the CDR3 is TGCGCCTCCCGCCCTCCGGGAAACAGAGGGCAGCCCCAGCATTTT. This encodes CASRPPGNRGQPQHF.